A single sample gave rise to the 3 T cell receptor beta chains below, sequenced in a study of T-cell reconstitution after alpha-beta-depleted transplantation in children. TCRbeta library preparation incorporated unique molecular identifiers. A single record per CDR3 protein comes from TCRdb applying MiXCR to the PCR reads. Here the sample spans about 610,000 distinct CDR3 sequences, about 10% being singletons. Sequenced here: PBMCs from the stem cell graft donor, sampled from the stem cell graft. The source is a human donor who donated a stem cell graft to a child with acute myeloid leukemia.

The chain combines TRBV29-1 with TRBJ1-2; D not resolved. The germline V gene has CDR1 SQVTM and CDR2 ANQGSEA. V lost 3 bases, J lost 6 bases, and 17 bases lay in between. The CDR3 has 14 residues. The CDR3 here is CSVDDAVTFNGYTF. CDR3 DNA sequence: TGCAGCGTTGATGATGCAGTGACATTCAATGGCTACACCTTC.

Points on this clonotype: A clone one base away is much larger, so this may be a read error. The conserved phenylalanine or tryptophan is not found at the CDR3 terminus, so this likely reflects a read error. The genes are TRBV12-3 or TRBV12-4 and TRBJ2-5, with D possibly matching TRBD1 (7 bases). The CDR3 has 14 amino acids. The germline V and J ends were trimmed by 6 bases and 5 bases, with 16 bases remaining between them. The CDR3 region has the DNA TGTGCCAGCAGGCGACAGGGAGGTTATGAGACCCAGTACCTC. The encoded protein is CASRRQGGYETQYL.

This clonotype was recorded many times. The CDR3 bases are TGTGCCAGCAGTGACCTACTAGCGGGAACCTACAATGAGCAGTTCTTC. This encodes CASSDLLAGTYNEQFF. The gene calls are TRBV6-1 and TRBJ2-1; 10 positions match TRBD2. Germline loops: CDR1 MNHNS, CDR2 SASEGT. The CDR3 extends over 16 amino acids. Losses at the gene ends were 3 bases for V and 2 bases for J; bases not matched to a gene: 4.